Below, 23 T cell receptor beta chains from the same sample are listed, as sequenced in a study of blood T cell repertoires in COVID-19. The table came from immunoSEQ multiplex PCR; TCRdb's copy has only in-frame clones and leaves some out. The top ten clones hold 4.3% of a sample with approximately 290,000 clones, 70% to 90% of them seen once. The material sequenced was PBMCs or T cells enriched from blood (not recorded which). The receptor set was obtained from a young woman who had recovered from COVID-19.

The rearrangement links TRBV5-6 to TRBJ1-4, with D perhaps matching TRBD1 (6 bases). CDR3 length: 17 amino acids. The V end lost 1 base, the J end lost 2 bases, and 15 bases lay between the germline ends. Germline values: CDR1 SGHDT, CDR2 YYEEEE. CDR3 coding DNA: TGTGCCAGCAGCTTGCTCCCAGGGGACGCCACTAATGAAAAACTGTTTTTT. It yields the protein CASSLLPGDATNEKLFF.

The gene calls are TRBV15 and TRBJ1-1; unclear D gene. Trimming pared 0 bases from V and 12 bases from J, leaving 17 bases between. The CDR3 covers 14 residues. Looked up from germline, CDR1 is LNHNV and CDR2 is YYDKDF (reference sequence). As DNA, the CDR3 is TGTGCCACCAGCAGAGATGTTTCATTAACTTTTCCTTTCTTT. As protein: CATSRDVSLTFPFF.

J is TRBJ2-3 and V is TRBV12-3 or TRBV12-4, with D uncertain. V shed 5 bases and J shed 6 bases, with 6 bases lying between them. CDR3 size: 11 residues. The CDR3 DNA follows: TGTGCCAGCAGTCCCCGTGATACGCAGTATTTT. Translating it yields CASSPRDTQYF.

V is TRBV5-1 and J is TRBJ1-2; 7 nucleotides align to TRBD1. V shed 4 bases, J shed 12 bases, and the junction held 12 bases outside the gene matches. This CDR3 region has 13 residues. Germline CDR1 is SGHRS and CDR2 is YFSETQ. The CDR3, as DNA: TGCGCCAGCAGCCCTGACCCGGGACAGATAAACACCTTC. Its translation is CASSPDPGQINTF.

The rearrangement links TRBV14 to TRBJ2-7; the match to TRBD1 covers 10 bases. V lost 4 bases, J lost 4 bases, and 1 base stayed unmatched. CDR3 length: 13 amino acids. Germline V gene sequence: CDR1 SGHDN, CDR2 FVKESK. The CDR3 sequence is CASSPGQGYEQYF. The CDR3 region has the DNA TGTGCCAGCAGCCCGGGACAGGGGTACGAGCAGTACTTC.

The rearrangement joins TRBV2 to TRBJ2-7; weak D call: TRBD1 (6 bases). Germline CDR1 SNHLY, CDR2 FYNNEI. The CDR3 is 14 residues long. Trimming cost V 8 bases and J 7 bases, with 21 bases left between them. The CDR3 protein is CASETGYFLREQYF. The CDR3 DNA is TGTGCCAGCGAAACAGGGTACTTTTTACGGGAGCAGTACTTC.

The chain couples TRBV24-1 to TRBJ2-3; 7 nucleotides align to TRBD1. V was clipped by 5 bases and J by 5 bases; unmatched bases: 9. CDR1 and CDR2 (germline): KGHDR, SFDVKD. The CDR3 extends over 15 amino acids. The DNA for the CDR3 is TGTGCCACCAGTGCCCTAGACAGGGATGAAGATACGCAGTATTTT. The encoded protein is CATSALDRDEDTQYF.

The chain joins TRBV4-1 to TRBJ2-7; the D gene is possibly TRBD2 (6 bases). CDR3 length equals 14 residues. Germline lookup yields CDR1 MGHRA and CDR2 YSYEKL. Trimming stripped 2 bases from V and 1 base from J, with 9 bases between. CDR3 sequence (DNA): TGCGCCAGCAGCCAACCAGGGAGGTCCTACGAGCAGTACTTC. It encodes CASSQPGRSYEQYF.

The V and J genes are TRBV13 and TRBJ2-7, with 10 bases lining up with TRBD2. This CDR3 spans 14 amino acids. J lost 5 bases, V lost 4 bases, and 5 bases had no gene match. Germline CDR1 and CDR2: PRHDT and FYEKMQ (reference sequence). CDR3: CASSYLAGENEQYF. The CDR3 DNA reads as TGTGCCAGCAGCTACCTAGCGGGGGAGAACGAGCAGTACTTC.

The chain employs TRBV15 and TRBJ2-1; possibly TRBD1 for D (5 bases). Trimming took 6 bases from V and 7 from J, leaving 13 bases between them. The CDR3 is 13 residues long. Germline assignment: CDR1 LNHNV and CDR2 YYDKDF (reference sequence). CDR3 residues: CATRLQGSNEQFF. The CDR3 DNA reads as TGTGCCACCAGATTGCAGGGTTCGAATGAGCAGTTCTTC.

This clone occurred once. The CDR3 reads CASSPRWEGDQPQHF. The DNA of the CDR3 is TGTGCCAGCAGCCCGCGCTGGGAAGGGGATCAGCCCCAGCATTTT. The rearrangement joins TRBV3-1 (or the pseudogene TRBV3-2) to TRBJ1-5, with D maybe TRBD1 (5 bases). The CDR3 is 15 amino acids. Germline CDR1 LGHDT, CDR2 YNNKEL (reference sequence). V was trimmed by 4 bases and J by 5 bases, leaving 15 bases between them.

This chain connects TRBV7-8 to TRBJ1-1; 9 nucleotides align to TRBD1. Germline values: CDR1 SGHVS, CDR2 FQNEAQ. J was trimmed by 3 bases and V by 4 bases; bases with no gene match: 12. The CDR3 is made up of 17 amino acids. CDR3 coding DNA: TGTGCCAGCAGCTCCGACAGGGGGTTCGCGTTGGACACTGAAGCTTTCTTT. This sequence encodes CASSSDRGFALDTEAFF.

This sequence joins TRBV11-2 and TRBJ2-3; 10 nucleotides align to TRBD2. Per the germline V gene, CDR1 is SGHAT and CDR2 is FQNNGV. CDR3 length: 17 amino acids. Trimming at V came to 3 bases and at J to 3 bases, leaving 9 bases not matched to a gene. The CDR3 DNA reads as TGTGCCAGCAGCTTTGATCCTAGCGGGAGCGGTACAGATACGCAGTATTTT. Translated, it gives CASSFDPSGSGTDTQYF.

In DNA, the CDR3 is TGTGCCAGCACCGACCTACTAAACACTGAAGCTTTCTTT. It codes for CASTDLLNTEAFF. The chain employs TRBV7-9 and TRBJ1-1; D unclear. The CDR3 is 13 amino acids. V lost 7 bases and J lost 2, with 11 bases in between. Germline CDR1 reads SEHNR; CDR2 reads FQNEAQ (reference sequence).

The chain recombines TRBV7-9 with TRBJ1-2; 10 bases map to TRBD1. Germline assignment: CDR1 SEHNR and CDR2 FQNEAQ (reference sequence). This CDR3 is 18 amino acids long. Losses at the gene ends were 4 bases for V and 5 bases for J; bases not matched to a gene: 16. CDR3 amino acids: CASSSITRDRGSRYGYTF. The CDR3 DNA reads TGTGCCAGCAGCTCCATTACCCGGGACAGGGGCTCACGTTATGGCTACACCTTC.

This sequence joins TRBV2 and TRBJ1-2, with 7 nucleotides matching TRBD1. This CDR3 is built from 11 residues. Germline V gene sequence: CDR1 SNHLY, CDR2 FYNNEI. J gave up 10 bases and V 10 bases, and 9 bases lay outside the gene matches. The CDR3 protein is CATRTGLSYTF. The CDR3 region has the DNA TGTGCCACTCGGACAGGTCTGTCCTACACCTTC.

The chain is built from TRBV15 and TRBJ2-7; D gene ambiguous. Germline CDR1 reads LNHNV; CDR2 reads YYDKDF (reference sequence). Between the trimmed V and J ends, which lost 0 bases and 2 bases, there was a span of 5 bases. The CDR3 consists of 13 residues. The CDR3 DNA follows: TGTGCCACCAGCAGAGATGTTACCTACGAGCAGTACTTC. The encoded protein is CATSRDVTYEQYF.

This CDR3 reads CASSPGGSSYNSPLHF. For the CDR3, the DNA is TGTGCCAGCAGCCCGGGGGGGAGCTCCTATAATTCACCCCTCCACTTT. This rearrangement joins TRBV5-4 to TRBJ1-6, with D tentatively TRBD1 (5 bases). CDR1 SGHNT and CDR2 YYREEE come from the germline V gene (reference sequence). The CDR3 length is 16 residues. Deletions cut 4 bases from V and 0 bases from J, with 11 bases between.

This chain links TRBV5-5 with TRBJ2-3; 9 nucleotides agree with TRBD2. V trimming: 6 bases; J trimming: 4 bases; junction bases outside the gene matches: 6. This CDR3 has 14 amino acids. Germline CDR1 and CDR2: SGHKS and YYEKEE (reference sequence). The CDR3 loop reads CASKSGGWPDTQYF. CDR3 sequence (DNA): TGTGCCAGCAAAAGCGGGGGGTGGCCAGATACGCAGTATTTT. The full variable domain, with the rest looked up from reference TRBV5-5 and TRBJ2-3, is DAGVTQSPTHLIKTRGQQVTLRCSPISGHKSVSWYQQVLGQGPQFIFQYYEKEERGRGNFPDRFSARQFPNYSSELNVNALLLGDSALYLCASKSGGWPDTQYFGPGTRLTVL.

The chain uses TRBV11-3 and TRBJ2-7; D call uncertain. Germline CDR1 SGHNT, CDR2 YENEEA. The CDR3 has 12 residues. Trimming stripped 5 bases from V and 5 bases from J, with 10 bases between. The CDR3 sequence: CASSKILHEQYF. The CDR3 coding sequence is TGTGCCAGCAGCAAAATTCTCCACGAGCAGTACTTC.

The chain uses TRBV19 and TRBJ2-2, with unresolved D. There are 14 residues in the CDR3. Trimming cost V 7 bases and J 3 bases, with 12 bases left between them. Germline V lookup: CDR1 LNHDA, CDR2 SQIVND (reference sequence). In DNA, the CDR3 is TGTGCCAGTATCGCCGAGAGTTACACCGGGGAGCTGTTTTTT. Amino acid sequence: CASIAESYTGELFF.

In its sample, this clone was seen once. This sequence joins TRBV2 and TRBJ1-5; D unclear. The CDR3 sequence is 15 residues long. Germline V gives CDR1 SNHLY, CDR2 FYNNEI. V was shortened by 7 bases and J by 3 bases, with 16 bases between the two germline ends. The CDR3 loop reads CASTRAWALNQPQHF. DNA for the CDR3: TGTGCCAGCACCAGAGCTTGGGCTCTCAATCAGCCCCAGCATTTT.

The chain uses TRBV5-1 and TRBJ2-3, with 12 bases that match TRBD1. Looked up from germline, CDR1 is SGHRS and CDR2 is YFSETQ. V was pared by 2 bases and J by 6 bases, with 13 bases of the junction left unmatched. The CDR3 runs to 18 residues. The CDR3 loop is CASSFNPPGTGGLDTQYF. CDR3 nucleotides: TGCGCCAGCAGCTTTAATCCCCCTGGGACAGGGGGCTTGGATACGCAGTATTTT.